The table lists the clone carrying this T cell receptor (beta chain) with a count of one. Assay used: immunoSEQ multiplex PCR; TCRdb lists only in-frame clones, some missing. Of 79,000 or so clones listed, more than 80% are singletons. The junction had 1 base not matched to a gene; V was cut back by 1 base and J by 2 bases. The CDR3 loop spans 15 amino acids. CDR1 and CDR2 from the germline V gene are SGHRS and YFSETQ. These data come from a study of T cell changes during pregnancy in multiple sclerosis. Sequenced material: CD4+ T cells from peripheral blood mononuclear cells, taken before pregnancy. The rearrangement joins TRBV5-1 to TRBJ2-3; 10 bases match TRBD2. The receptor's source is a female donor with multiple sclerosis, enrolled in a pregnancy study. The CDR3, as DNA: TGCGCCAGCAGCTTGACTAGCGGGACCACAGATACGCAGTATTTT. Encoded protein: CASSLTSGTTDTQYF.